The next 3 T cell receptor beta chains were all read from a single sample in a study of blood T cell repertoires in COVID-19 (dated by TCRdb to the early 2020s). To prepare the library, the immunoSEQ multiplex PCR assay was applied. As stored in TCRdb, this immuneACCESS dataset retains in-frame rearrangements with V and J assigned. A fraction of the clones does not appear; measured against another copy, unresolved V genes explain less than half of the discrepancy, and the remainder lacks a known reason. The sample table records roughly 110,000 clones; 75% to 95% of these occur just once. Roughly 1.3% of the sample is in the top ten clones. The sample was peripheral blood. The receptors come from a woman aged 30 to 39 with acute or convalescent COVID-19.

The chain is built from TRBV19 and TRBJ1-5; TRBD1 matches 9 bases. The CDR3 runs 15 residues. Germline values: CDR1 LNHDA, CDR2 SQIVND (reference sequence). Germline trimming cut 6 bases from V and 6 bases from J; bases unmatched to any gene: 9. CDR3 DNA: TGTGCCAGTAGCTCCGGGACAGGGCCCGGTCAGCCCCAGCATTTT. Translated, it gives CASSSGTGPGQPQHF.

The chain carries TRBV6-6 and TRBJ1-1; no reliable D call. Trimming removed 4 bases from V and 1 base from J, with 13 bases in between. CDR3 length equals 15 residues. Germline V gives CDR1 MNHNY, CDR2 SVGAGI (reference sequence). The CDR3 loop is CASSFSFGGNTEAFF. CDR3 bases: TGTGCCAGCAGTTTCTCCTTTGGAGGGAACACTGAAGCTTTCTTT.

The chain recombines TRBV3-1 (or the pseudogene TRBV3-2) with TRBJ2-2; D is undetermined. Per the germline V gene, CDR1 is LGHDT and CDR2 is YNNKEL (reference sequence). The CDR3 totals 13 residues. V was cut by 6 bases and J by 7 bases, with 12 bases left in between. The CDR3 coding sequence is TGTGCCAGCAGACAACTTTCAGTCGGGGAGCTGTTTTTT. This gives the protein CASRQLSVGELFF.